This T cell receptor beta chain is from a study of cytomegalovirus exposure and HLA in healthy donors. Study-wide points: A subsequent analysis found that TCR clusters from the first cohort also tended to co-occur in the 90 to 150 validation repertoires, with less than 95% of cluster scores above 0. While the bulk of TCR sequences proved rare, some public TCRs turned up in many donors. The study flagged about 150 TCR beta chains as cytomegalovirus-associated.

As concerns this clone: What it binds is not known.

This CDR3 region has 14 residues. The V and J ends lost 6 bases and 11 bases, in that order; junction bases with no gene match: 9. TCRdb's copy holds only in-frame clones and misses some; the assay was immunoSEQ multiplex PCR. The sample has fewer than 300,000 clones, 88% seen once; the top ten hold around 0.92%. The receptor was derived from a young woman in good health and CMV-seronegative. The sequenced material came from PBMCs. V and J are TRBV23-1 and TRBJ1-6; 8 bases agree with TRBD1. TRBV23-1 is an open reading frame, and its role is uncertain. CDR3 coding DNA: TGCGCCAGCAGACCGGGACAGGCTCTCACACCCCTCCACTTT. Protein product: CASRPGQALTPLHF.